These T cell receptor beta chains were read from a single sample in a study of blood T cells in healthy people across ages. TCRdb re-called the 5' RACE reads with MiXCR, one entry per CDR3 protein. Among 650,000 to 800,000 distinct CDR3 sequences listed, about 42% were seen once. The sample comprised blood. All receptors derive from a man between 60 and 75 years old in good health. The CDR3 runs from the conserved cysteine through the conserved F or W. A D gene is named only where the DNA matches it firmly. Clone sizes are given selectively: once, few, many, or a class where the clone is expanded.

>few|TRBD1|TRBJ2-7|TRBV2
TGTGCCAGCAGTGAACGTGGACAGGGAGTCCACGAGCAGTACTTC
CASSERGQGVHEQYF
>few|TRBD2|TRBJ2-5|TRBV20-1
TGCAGTGCGGCCAGACTAGCGGAGGGGACCCAGTACTTC
CSAARLAEGTQYF
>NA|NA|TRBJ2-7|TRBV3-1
TGTGCCAGCAGCCAAGAGAGGGGCTTTAGGGGTAACGAGCAGTACTTC
CASSQERGFRGNEQYF
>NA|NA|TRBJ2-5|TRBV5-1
TGCGCCAGCAGCTTGCATAGAGAAGAGACCCAGTACTTC
CASSLHREETQYF
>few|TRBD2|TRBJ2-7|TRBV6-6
TGTGCCAGCAGAATAGCGGGGGGGCCGATTCACGATGAGCAGTACTTC
CASRIAGGPIHDEQYF
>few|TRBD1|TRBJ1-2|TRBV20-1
TGCAGTGCTAGAGAGCAGGGGACAGGGAAATCAGGCTACACCTTC
CSAREQGTGKSGYTF
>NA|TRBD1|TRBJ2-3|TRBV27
TGTGCCAGCAGTTCGACAGGGGCGGATGCAGATACGCATTATTTT
CASSSTGADADTHYF
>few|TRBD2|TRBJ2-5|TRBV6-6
TGTGCCAGCAGTTACGCTGGGACTAGCGGGGGGGAAGAGACCCAGTACTTC
CASSYAGTSGGEETQYF
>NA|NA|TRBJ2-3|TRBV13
TGTGCCAGCAGCTTCAAGATCGGGACGCAGTATTTT
CASSFKIGTQYF
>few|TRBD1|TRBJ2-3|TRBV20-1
TGCAGTGCTAGGCCGGGACAGAACACAGATACGCAGTATTTT
CSARPGQNTDTQYF
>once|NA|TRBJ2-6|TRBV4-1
TGCGCCAACAGCCTGGATTCGCCAAGCTCTGGGGCCAACGTCCTGACTTTC
CANSLDSPSSGANVLTF
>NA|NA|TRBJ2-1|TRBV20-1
TGCAGTGCTAGAGCCTCGGTAGGCGAGTACAATGAGCAGTTCTTC
CSARASVGEYNEQFF
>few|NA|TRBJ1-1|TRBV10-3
TGTGCCATCAGTGACAGGGGGAACACTGAAGCTTTCTTT
CAISDRGNTEAFF
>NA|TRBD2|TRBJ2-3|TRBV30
TGTGCCTGGAGGGGGCTAGCGGGGGGTACGCAGTATTTT
CAWRGLAGGTQYF
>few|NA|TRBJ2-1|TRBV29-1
TGCAGCGTTGAAGAGGGGGGGCCCATGCAGTTCTTC
CSVEEGGPMQFF
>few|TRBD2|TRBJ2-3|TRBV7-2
TGTGCCAGCAGCCCTAGCGGGGTCACAGATACGCAGTATTTT
CASSPSGVTDTQYF
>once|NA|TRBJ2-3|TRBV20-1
TGCAGTGCTTCCTTTAGCACTGGGGGCTCAGATACACAGTATTTT
CSASFSTGGSDTQYF
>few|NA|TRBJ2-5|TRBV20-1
TGCAGTCCTATGGACAGTATAAAGACCCAGTACTTC
CSPMDSIKTQYF
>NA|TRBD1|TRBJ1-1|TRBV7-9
TGTGCCAGCAGCTTGGGACAGGGGGTGGGAACTGAAGCTTTCTTT
CASSLGQGVGTEAFF
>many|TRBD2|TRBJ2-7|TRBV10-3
TGTGCCATCAGTGACTTAGCGGGGTCTACCTACGAGCAGTACTTC
CAISDLAGSTYEQYF
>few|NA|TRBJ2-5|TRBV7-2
TGTGCCAGCAGCTTAGTTCCGGAGGGATGGGAGACCCAGTACTTC
CASSLVPEGWETQYF
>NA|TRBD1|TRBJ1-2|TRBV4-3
TGCGCCAGCAGCCAAGACCGGGACAGGGCTAACTATGGCTACACCTTC
CASSQDRDRANYGYTF
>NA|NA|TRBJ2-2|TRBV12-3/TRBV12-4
TGTGCCAGCACCCTAGGCACAGGGTCCGGGGAGCTGTTTTTT
CASTLGTGSGELFF
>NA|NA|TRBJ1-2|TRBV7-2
TGTGCCAGCAGCCCTGGACTTCCCTATGGCTACACCTTC
CASSPGLPYGYTF
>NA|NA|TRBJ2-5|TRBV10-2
TGCGCCAGCAGCGACATTGGGGGCAACTACAATGAGCAGTACTTC
CASSDIGGNYNEQYF
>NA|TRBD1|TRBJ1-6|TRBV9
TGTGCCAGCAGCATTCAGGGGGACCGAGGGTCACCCCTCCACTTT
CASSIQGDRGSPLHF
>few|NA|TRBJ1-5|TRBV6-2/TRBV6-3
TGTGCCAGCAGACAGGCTGGGTTTCATCAGCCCCAGCATTTT
CASRQAGFHQPQHF
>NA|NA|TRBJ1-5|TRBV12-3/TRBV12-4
TGTGCCAGCAGTTTCCGTCAGGGGAATAGCAATCAGCCCCAGCATTTT
CASSFRQGNSNQPQHF
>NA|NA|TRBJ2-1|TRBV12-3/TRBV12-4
TGTGCCAGCAGTGCAGGGAAAACCTACGAGCAGTTCTTC
CASSAGKTYEQFF
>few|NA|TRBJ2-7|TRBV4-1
TGCGCCAGCAGCCAAAGGGTATGGGGATATTACGAGCAGTACTTC
CASSQRVWGYYEQYF
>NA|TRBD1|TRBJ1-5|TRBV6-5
TGTGCCTCACGGGACAGCGAAAATAGCAATCAGCCCCAGCATTTT
CASRDSENSNQPQHF
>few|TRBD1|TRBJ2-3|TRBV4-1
TGCGCCAGCAGCCAAGATCCGGGACAGGGGGCAACAGATACGCAGTATTTT
CASSQDPGQGATDTQYF
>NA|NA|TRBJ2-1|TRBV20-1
TGCAGTGCTAGCATGGACGGGGACACCCTTTTAATCTACAATGAGCAGTTCTTC
CSASMDGDTLLIYNEQFF